Shown below are 14 T cell receptor beta chains from a single sample sequenced in a study of T cells in Graves' hyperthyroidism and ophthalmopathy. There were TCR beta CDR3 regions amplified from RNA transcripts. HTBI primers drove first-round RT-PCR of the TCR CDR3. MiXCR, applied by TCRdb to the multiplex PCR reads, yields one record per CDR3 protein. This sample has 640,000 or so distinct CDR3 sequences, with 14% found just once. The sequencing input was blood. Source of these receptors: a woman under 30 with Graves' ophthalmopathy.

In this sample, this clonotype turned up many times. CDR3: CSASRLVSSTDTQYF. The DNA for the CDR3 is TGCAGTGCTTCACGACTAGTCTCGAGCACAGATACGCAGTATTTT. The chain links TRBV20-1 to TRBJ2-3; D possibly corresponds to TRBD2 (6 bases). This CDR3 region has 15 residues. In germline, CDR1 is DFQATT, CDR2 SNEGSKA (reference sequence). Trimming shortened V by 5 bases and J by 0 bases, and 15 bases separated the two germline ends.

V and J are TRBV2 and TRBJ1-2; D gene ambiguous. The V end lost 2 bases, the J end lost 8 bases, and 15 bases lay between the germline ends. The germline V gene encodes CDR1 SNHLY and CDR2 FYNNEI. The CDR3 spans 14 residues. In nucleotides, the CDR3 is TGTGCCAGCAGTGAACTGGCCCCGGGCCACGGCTACACCTTC. Translation: CASSELAPGHGYTF. The full variable domain, completed using reference TRBV2 and TRBJ1-2, is EPEVTQTPSHQVTQMGQEVILRCVPISNHLYFYWYRQILGQKVEFLVSFYNNEISEKSEIFDDQFSVERPDGSNFTLKIRSTKLEDSAMYFCASSELAPGHGYTFGSGTRLTVV.

This clonotype showed up many times. The CDR3 DNA sequence: TGTGCCAGCAGTCCCAATCGGTGGGGGAGCAAAAACATTCAGTACTTC. As protein: CASSPNRWGSKNIQYF. This chain uses TRBV28 with TRBJ2-4; D is perhaps TRBD1 or TRBD2 (5 bases each). The V gene lost 5 bases and the J gene lost 3 bases, with 17 bases spanning the gap. This CDR3 has 16 residues. The germline V gene encodes CDR1 MDHEN and CDR2 SYDVKM.

This clonotype was observed a handful of times. This rearrangement joins TRBV6-1 to TRBJ2-1; D is tentatively TRBD1 or TRBD2 (5 bases each). The CDR3 has 14 amino acids. Germline CDR1 reads MNHNS; CDR2 reads SASEGT. The germline V and J ends were trimmed by 6 bases and 8 bases, with 17 bases remaining between them. The DNA of the CDR3 is TGTGCCAGCAGCCGAGCGCATCTGGGGGATGAGCAGTTCTTC. It codes for CASSRAHLGDEQFF.

This clonotype was observed many times. The CDR3 here is CASSPGTPPSDTQYF. The DNA of the CDR3 is TGTGCCAGCAGCCCCGGGACTCCCCCCTCGGATACGCAGTATTTT. V usage is TRBV12-3 or TRBV12-4 and J usage is TRBJ2-3, with D perhaps matching TRBD2 (6 bases). The V end lost 6 bases, the J end lost 6 bases, and 19 bases lay between the germline ends. CDR3 size: 15 residues.

This clonotype was detected ten times or more. The CDR3 sequence is CASSQGGHSSYEQYF. The CDR3, as DNA: TGTGCCAGCAGCCAAGGAGGACATAGCTCCTACGAGCAGTACTTC. V usage is TRBV14 and J usage is TRBJ2-7; tentatively, D is TRBD1 (5 bases). V shed 1 base and J shed 0 bases, with 10 bases lying between them. In germline, CDR1 is SGHDN, CDR2 FVKESK. This CDR3 is built from 15 residues.

This clonotype was detected many times. V gene TRBV16 combines with J gene TRBJ2-7, with 8 bases matching TRBD2. With 3 bases clipped from V and 6 bases from J, the junction kept 7 bases outside the gene matches. Per germline, CDR1 KGHSY and CDR2 FQNENV. The CDR3 sequence is 14 residues long. The CDR3 is CASSHSGGRVEQYF. CDR3 coding DNA: TGTGCCAGCAGCCATTCGGGGGGGCGAGTCGAGCAGTACTTC.

The genes are TRBV28 and TRBJ2-7; 11 bases are shared with TRBD2. This CDR3 region has 14 residues. The V gene end was trimmed by 8 bases and the J gene end by 3 bases; junction bases not matched to a gene: 6. In germline, CDR1 is MDHEN, CDR2 SYDVKM. The CDR3, as DNA: TGTGCCAGCGAAGAGACTAGCGGGATCTACGAGCAGTACTTC. It encodes CASEETSGIYEQYF.

This clonotype was detected a few times. The chain couples TRBV30 to TRBJ1-2; TRBD1 aligns across 8 bases. Germline V CDR1 and CDR2: GTSNPN, SVGIG (reference sequence). The V gene end was trimmed by 1 base and the J gene end by 7 bases; junction bases not matched to a gene: 5. The CDR3 is made up of 13 amino acids. CDR3 protein: CAWSGQGTGGYTF. The CDR3 coding sequence is TGTGCCTGGAGTGGACAGGGGACAGGTGGCTACACCTTC.

In this sample, this clonotype turned up a few times. The chain couples TRBV20-1 to TRBJ1-5; D is perhaps TRBD1 (5 bases). Trimming took 3 bases from V and 2 from J, leaving 11 bases between them. The CDR3 contains 14 residues. The germline V gene encodes CDR1 DFQATT and CDR2 SNEGSKA (reference sequence). Written as DNA, the CDR3 is TGCAGTGCTAGCCCTACAGGTGGCAATCAGCCCCAGCATTTT. As protein: CSASPTGGNQPQHF.

The V call is TRBV6-1, the J call TRBJ1-2, with unresolved D. Germline V lookup: CDR1 MNHNS, CDR2 SASEGT. The V end lost 5 bases, the J end lost 3 bases, and 10 bases lay between the germline ends. The CDR3 contains 13 residues. CDR3 in amino acids: CASSFNLDYGYTF. For the CDR3, the DNA is TGTGCCAGCAGTTTTAATCTCGACTATGGCTACACCTTC.

At least ten counts were recorded for this clonotype. The chain joins TRBV20-1 to TRBJ1-2; no firm D call. This CDR3 has 13 residues. Between the trimmed V and J ends, which lost 0 bases and 5 bases, there was a span of 10 bases. The V gene's germline CDR1 is DFQATT and CDR2 SNEGSKA (reference sequence). The CDR3 is CSARDVGGYGYTF. For the CDR3, the DNA is TGCAGTGCTAGAGATGTGGGAGGGTATGGCTACACCTTC.

This chain connects TRBV6-9 to TRBJ2-1; D is uncertain. Trimming shortened V by 3 bases and J by 0 bases, and 12 bases separated the two germline ends. CDR3 size: 16 residues. Germline V gene sequence: CDR1 MNHGY, CDR2 SVAAGI. As DNA, the CDR3 is TGTGCCAGCAGTTACATCCCCAAACCCTCCTACAATGAGCAGTTCTTC. Encoded protein: CASSYIPKPSYNEQFF.

V usage is TRBV9 and J usage is TRBJ2-1; TRBD2 matches 12 bases. With V trimmed by 5 bases and J by 4 bases, 7 bases remained unmatched. Germline V gene lookup returns CDR1 SGDLS and CDR2 YYNGEE. The CDR3 extends over 16 amino acids. DNA for the CDR3: TGTGCCAGCAGGGACCTTGGACTAGCGGGGTACAATGAGCAGTTCTTC. This codes for CASRDLGLAGYNEQFF.